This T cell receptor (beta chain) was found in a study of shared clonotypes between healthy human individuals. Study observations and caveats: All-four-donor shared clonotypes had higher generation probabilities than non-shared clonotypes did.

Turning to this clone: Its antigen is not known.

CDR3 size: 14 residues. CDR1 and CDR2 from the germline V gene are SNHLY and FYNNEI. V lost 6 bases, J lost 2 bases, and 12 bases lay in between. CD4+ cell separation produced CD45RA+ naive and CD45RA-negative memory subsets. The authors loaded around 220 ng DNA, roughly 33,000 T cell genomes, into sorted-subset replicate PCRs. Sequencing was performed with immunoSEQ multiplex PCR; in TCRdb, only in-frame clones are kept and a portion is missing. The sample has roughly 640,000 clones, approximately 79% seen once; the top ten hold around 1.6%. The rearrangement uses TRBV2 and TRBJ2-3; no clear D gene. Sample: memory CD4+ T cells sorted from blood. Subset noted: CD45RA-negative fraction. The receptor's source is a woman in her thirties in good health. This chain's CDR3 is CASSRLVDTDTQYF. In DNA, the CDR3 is TGTGCCAGCAGCCGCCTTGTGGACACAGATACGCAGTATTTT.